A selection of T cell receptor beta chains follows, all from one sample in a study of shared clonotypes between healthy human individuals. TCRdb's copy holds only in-frame clones and misses some; the assay was immunoSEQ multiplex PCR. The repertoire consists of some 360,000 clones, with around 67% occurring once and the leading ten covering 8% to 13%. Input material: memory CD4+ T cells sorted from blood. Source of these receptors: a young man in good health. Both conserved end residues are part of each CDR3. The order of the fields is J gene, clone size, V gene, D gene, CDR3 protein, CDR3 DNA. D genes are given only for firm matches. Clone size is stated in some rows and not others, as once, few, many or a class when expanded.

TRBJ1-5	medium-sized	TRBV6-1	.	CASSRDNQPQHF	TGTGCCAGCAGTCGGGATAATCAGCCCCAGCATTTT
TRBJ1-1	.	TRBV7-2	.	CASSFPQGGPEAFF	TGTGCCAGCAGCTTCCCCCAAGGGGGACCTGAAGCTTTCTTT
TRBJ2-3	.	TRBV6-1	TRBD1	CAIQRGDRVADTQYF	TGTGCCATCCAGAGAGGGGACAGGGTAGCAGATACGCAGTATTTT
TRBJ2-3	.	TRBV18	TRBD2	CASSPSGLAGTDTQYF	TGTGCCAGCTCACCGTCGGGACTAGCGGGCACAGATACGCAGTATTTT
TRBJ2-7	.	TRBV11-2	TRBD1	CASSSGTGRYEQYF	TGTGCCAGCAGCTCCGGGACAGGGAGGTACGAGCAGTACTTC
TRBJ2-1	.	TRBV27	.	CASTEGAGTASSYNEQFF	TGTGCCAGCACGGAGGGAGCCGGCACAGCCAGCTCCTACAATGAGCAGTTCTTC
TRBJ1-1	.	TRBV7-9	TRBD1	CASSIAQGKATEAFF	TGTGCCAGCAGCATTGCACAGGGGAAAGCCACTGAAGCTTTCTTT
TRBJ2-1	.	TRBV10-2	TRBD2	CASTGWLAGVTEQFF	TGCGCCAGCACTGGATGGCTAGCGGGAGTTACTGAGCAGTTCTTC
TRBJ1-2	.	TRBV6-1	TRBD1	CASRGQGGDGYTF	TGTGCCAGCAGGGGACAGGGAGGAGATGGCTACACCTTC
TRBJ1-1	.	TRBV4-1	.	CASSQEPGFVPFF	TGCGCCAGCAGCCAAGAGCCGGGGTTCGTGCCTTTCTTT
TRBJ2-2	.	TRBV7-3	TRBD2	CASSLAGAGFSGELFF	TGTGCCAGCAGCCTAGCGGGAGCGGGTTTTTCCGGGGAGCTGTTTTTT
TRBJ2-2	.	TRBV6-1	.	CASSEQTSGELFF	TGTGCCAGCAGTGAACAAACAAGCGGGGAGCTGTTTTTT
TRBJ2-1	.	TRBV10-3	TRBD2	CAISEPGLAWNEQFF	TGTGCCATCAGTGAGCCAGGACTAGCATGGAATGAGCAGTTCTTC
TRBJ2-7	.	TRBV2	.	CASSEAPGGYEQYF	TGTGCCAGCAGTGAAGCTCCCGGGGGCTACGAGCAGTACTTC
TRBJ2-5	.	TRBV6-5	.	CASSYSGTSQPETQYF	TGTGCCAGCAGTTACTCCGGGACATCTCAGCCGGAGACCCAGTACTTC
TRBJ1-2	.	TRBV19	.	CASSPAKSNYGYTF	TGTGCCAGTAGTCCAGCCAAGTCTAACTATGGCTACACCTTC
TRBJ2-5	.	TRBV14	.	CASSQVGNLWETQYF	TGTGCCAGCAGCCAAGTAGGGAATCTATGGGAGACCCAGTACTTC
TRBJ2-3	.	TRBV29-1	.	CSVDQGGTQYF	TGCAGCGTCGACCAAGGCGGTACGCAGTATTTT
TRBJ2-7	.	TRBV6-1	.	CASSEARFGVGSSYEQYF	TGTGCCAGCAGTGAAGCGCGATTTGGGGTGGGAAGCTCCTACGAGCAGTACTTC
TRBJ1-3	once	TRBV5-1	.	CASSLASPGNTIYF	TGCGCCAGCAGCTTGGCTTCTCCTGGAAACACCATATATTTT
TRBJ2-3	.	TRBV4-3	.	CASSQEASVDPPDTQYF	TGCGCCAGCAGCCAAGAGGCTAGTGTCGACCCCCCAGATACGCAGTATTTT
TRBJ1-1	.	TRBV9	.	CASSQTEGRNTEAFF	TGTGCCAGCAGCCAGACCGAGGGACGGAACACTGAAGCTTTCTTT
TRBJ1-4	.	TRBV7-9	.	CASSLGGGDEKLFF	TGTGCCAGCAGCTTAGGTGGGGGTGATGAAAAACTGTTTTTT
TRBJ2-2	few	TRBV9	.	CASSVIWDTGELFF	TGTGCCAGCAGCGTAATCTGGGACACCGGGGAGCTGTTTTTT
TRBJ2-2	.	TRBV11-2	.	CASSLGLHNTGELFF	TGTGCCAGCAGCTTGGGACTCCATAACACCGGGGAGCTGTTTTTT